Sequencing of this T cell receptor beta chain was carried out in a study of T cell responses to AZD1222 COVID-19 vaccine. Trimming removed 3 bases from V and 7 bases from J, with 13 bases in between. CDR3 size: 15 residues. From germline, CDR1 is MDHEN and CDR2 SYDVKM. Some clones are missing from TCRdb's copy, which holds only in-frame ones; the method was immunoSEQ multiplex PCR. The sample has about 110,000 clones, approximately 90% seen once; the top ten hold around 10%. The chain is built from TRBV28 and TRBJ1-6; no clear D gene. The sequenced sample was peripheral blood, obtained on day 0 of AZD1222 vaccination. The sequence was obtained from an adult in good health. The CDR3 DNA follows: TGTGCCAGCAGTTTGACATTTGGAGGGAATTCACCCCTCCACTTT. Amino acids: CASSLTFGGNSPLHF. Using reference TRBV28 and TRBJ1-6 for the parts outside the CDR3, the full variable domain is DVKVTQSSRYLVKRTGEKVFLECVQDMDHENMFWYRQDPGLGLRLIYFSYDVKMKEKGDIPEGYSVSREKKERFSLILESASTNQTSMYLCASSLTFGGNSPLHFGNGTRLTVT.